The sequence of this T cell receptor beta chain was determined in a study of T cells expressing NK-cell markers. Study-wide context: Of eight sequenced donors, seven were HCMV-seropositive and one HCMV-seronegative.

5'RACE template switching with UMIs produced the TCR beta cDNA. TCRdb re-called the 5' RACE reads, yielding one record per CDR3 amino acid sequence without DNA. This sample's table has about 540,000 distinct CDR3 sequences. The sequence was collected from a man aged 18 to 35 in good health. Sequencing was performed on blood T cells: a sorted CD56 or NKG2C T cell subset, CD4+ or CD8+ T cells, or bulk PBMC T cells (not recorded which).

The CDR3 is CSARFREGSNEQFF. The V gene is TRBV20-1, the J gene TRBJ2-1; TCRdb returns TRBD2, unconfirmable since there is no DNA. The CDR3 is 14 residues long. CDR1 and CDR2 from the germline V gene are DFQATT and SNEGSKA (reference sequence).